The clone carrying this T cell receptor beta chain was seen a handful of times. Antigen: not known. The data were obtained in a study of cytomegalovirus exposure and HLA in healthy donors. Study-wide results and caveats: Earlier analysis looked at TCR beta V segments, and most were productive about 87% or about 30% of the time.

60 Vbeta and 13 Jbeta primers were used in PCR. Data came from immunoSEQ multiplex PCR; TCRdb stores just in-frame clones and leaves some out. The data hold about 110,000 clones, with about 81% observed a single time. CDR3 length equals 14 residues. Looked up from germline, CDR1 is SGDLS and CDR2 is YYNGEE. Trimming left V 0 bases short and J 6 bases short, with 12 bases between. Sequenced input: PBMCs. This TCR was recovered from a young man in good health and CMV-seronegative. V and J are TRBV9 and TRBJ1-2; D not certain. The CDR3: CASSVGGGGNGYTF. In nucleotides, the CDR3 is TGTGCCAGCAGCGTAGGAGGAGGCGGCAATGGCTACACCTTC.